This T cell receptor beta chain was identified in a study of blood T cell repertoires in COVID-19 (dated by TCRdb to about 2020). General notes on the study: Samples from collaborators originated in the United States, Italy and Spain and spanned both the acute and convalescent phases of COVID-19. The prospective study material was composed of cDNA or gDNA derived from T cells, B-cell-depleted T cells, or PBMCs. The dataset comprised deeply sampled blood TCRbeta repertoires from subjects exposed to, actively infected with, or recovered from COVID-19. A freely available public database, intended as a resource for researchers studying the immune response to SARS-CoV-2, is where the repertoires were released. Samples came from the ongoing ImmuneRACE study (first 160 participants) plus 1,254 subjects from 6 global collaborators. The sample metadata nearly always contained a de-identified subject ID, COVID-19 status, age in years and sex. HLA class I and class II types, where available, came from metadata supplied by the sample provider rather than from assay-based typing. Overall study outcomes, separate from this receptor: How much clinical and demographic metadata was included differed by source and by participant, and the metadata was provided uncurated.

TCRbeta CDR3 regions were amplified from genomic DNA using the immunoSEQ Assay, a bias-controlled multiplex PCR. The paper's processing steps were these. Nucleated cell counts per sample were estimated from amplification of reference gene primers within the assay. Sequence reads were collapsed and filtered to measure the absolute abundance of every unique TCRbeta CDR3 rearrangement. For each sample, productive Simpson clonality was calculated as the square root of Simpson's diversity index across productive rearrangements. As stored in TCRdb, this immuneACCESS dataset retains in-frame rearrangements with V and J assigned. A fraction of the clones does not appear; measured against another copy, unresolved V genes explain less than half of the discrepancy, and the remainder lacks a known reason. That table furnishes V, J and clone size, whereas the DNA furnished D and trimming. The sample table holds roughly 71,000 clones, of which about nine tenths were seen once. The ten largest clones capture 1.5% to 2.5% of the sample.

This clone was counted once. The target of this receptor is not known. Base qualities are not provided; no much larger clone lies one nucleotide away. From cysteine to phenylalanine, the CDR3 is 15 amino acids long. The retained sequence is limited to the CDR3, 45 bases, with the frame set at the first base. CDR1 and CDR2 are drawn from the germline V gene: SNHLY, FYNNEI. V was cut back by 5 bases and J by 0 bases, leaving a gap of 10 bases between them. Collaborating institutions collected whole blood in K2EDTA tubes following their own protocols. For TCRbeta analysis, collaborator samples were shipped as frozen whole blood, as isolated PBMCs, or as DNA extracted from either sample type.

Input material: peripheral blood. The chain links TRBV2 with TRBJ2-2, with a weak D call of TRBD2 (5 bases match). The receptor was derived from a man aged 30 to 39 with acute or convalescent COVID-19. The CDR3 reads CASSPDSANTGELFF. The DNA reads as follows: TGTGCCAGCAGTCCCGATAGCGCGAACACCGGGGAGCTGTTTTTT. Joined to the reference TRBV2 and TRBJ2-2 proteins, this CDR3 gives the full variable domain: EPEVTQTPSHQVTQMGQEVILRCVPISNHLYFYWYRQILGQKVEFLVSFYNNEISEKSEIFDDQFSVERPDGSNFTLKIRSTKLEDSAMYFCASSPDSANTGELFFGEGSRLTVL.